A selection of T cell receptor beta chains follows, all from one sample in a study of vaccination and CD4 T cells after COVID-19. These receptors have no known antigen. Each CDR3 protein is one row after TCRdb ran MiXCR on the PCR reads. The sample lists 450 to 650 distinct CDR3 sequences; 15% were seen once. What was sequenced was CD4+ T cells from blood, cultured in vitro. Every receptor here comes from a human donor in good health. Both conserved end residues are part of each CDR3. A D gene is named only where the DNA matches it firmly. Not all rows give a size; the values are once, few, many and, for expanded clones, a class.

cdr3_nt | cdr3_aa | clone_size | d_call | j_call | v_call
TGCGCCAGCAGCTTGGATACAGGGAGGACAGATACGCAGTATTTT | CASSLDTGRTDTQYF | - | - | TRBJ2-3 | TRBV5-1
TGTGCCAGCAATTCATTAACAGGGACCTACGAGCAGTACTTC | CASNSLTGTYEQYF | medium-sized | - | TRBJ2-7 | TRBV6-1
TGCAGTGCTTTCGGGACTGATTATAGCAATCAGCCCCAGCATTTT | CSAFGTDYSNQPQHF | medium-sized | - | TRBJ1-5 | TRBV20-1
TGCGCCAGCAGCCCGCTAGCGGGAGGAAACACCGGGGAGCTGTTTTTT | CASSPLAGGNTGELFF | - | TRBD2 | TRBJ2-2 | TRBV5-1
TGTGCCAGCAGCCGGGGCCCACCTAGCACAGATACGCAGTATTTT | CASSRGPPSTDTQYF | medium-sized | - | TRBJ2-3 | TRBV2
TGTGCCAGCTCACCACTAAGTCGAAACACCATATATTTT | CASSPLSRNTIYF | - | - | TRBJ1-3 | TRBV18
TGTGCCAGCAGCTCCCTGGGAGGGGCGAACACCGGGGAGCTGTTTTTT | CASSSLGGANTGELFF | - | TRBD2 | TRBJ2-2 | TRBV5-6
TGTGCCAGCAGCTTTTCTAGCGGGAGGGCCCTCAATGAGCAGTTCTTC | CASSFSSGRALNEQFF | - | TRBD2 | TRBJ2-1 | TRBV5-8
TGTGCCTGGAGTAGGTCCGGGACAGACCCCTATGGCTACACCTTC | CAWSRSGTDPYGYTF | - | TRBD1 | TRBJ1-2 | TRBV30
TGCGCCAGCAGCTCCGACCCTAACTATGGCTACACCTTC | CASSSDPNYGYTF | - | - | TRBJ1-2 | TRBV5-1
TGTGCCAGCAATCGACTTGACGGGGGAAAACTGTTTTTT | CASNRLDGGKLFF | - | - | TRBJ1-4 | TRBV6-1
TGTGCCAGCAGCTTCGACAGGGCAGGCTACAATGAGCAGTTCTTC | CASSFDRAGYNEQFF | - | TRBD1 | TRBJ2-1 | TRBV7-3
TGCAGTGCTAGAGAGGCGGGATTCTCTACCTACGAGCAGTACTTC | CSAREAGFSTYEQYF | few | - | TRBJ2-7 | TRBV20-1
TGTGCCAGCAGTTTCGACCGTGACGGGGAGCTGTTTTTT | CASSFDRDGELFF | once | - | TRBJ2-2 | TRBV5-4
TGTGCCAGCAGAGATTCGAACACTGAAGCTTTCTTT | CASRDSNTEAFF | few | - | TRBJ1-1 | TRBV28
TGTGCCAGCAGTTTAGGCGGAGCAGCCTCCGGTGATGCGTTCTTC | CASSLGGAASGDAFF | - | - | TRBJ2-1 | TRBV12-3/TRBV12-4
TGTGCCACTTCCCGGGACAGCTACGAGCAGTACTTC | CATSRDSYEQYF | medium-sized | TRBD1 | TRBJ2-7 | TRBV6-1
TGTGCCACCAGCAGAGAGTGGGGGGTCTCCTACGAGCAGTACTTC | CATSREWGVSYEQYF | medium-sized | - | TRBJ2-7 | TRBV15
TGCAGTGCTAGAGAGGGGACAACGCACCGTGAGCAGTTCTTC | CSAREGTTHREQFF | few | - | TRBJ2-1 | TRBV20-1